This TCR beta chain was recorded in a study of CD8 T cells in ankylosing spondylitis (dated 2017 in TCRdb). Describing the broader study: To find TCR variants linked to disease, the study profiled T cell receptor beta repertoires in ankylosing spondylitis patients and healthy donors. In total, the full study cohort was made up of roughly 110 healthy donors and approximately 27 ankylosing spondylitis patients. Peripheral blood was sampled, and synovial fluid was also collected from ankylosing spondylitis patients.

The sequencer listed for this sample is Illumina HiSeq 2500. TCR beta libraries were prepared by quantitative 5'-RACE with molecular barcodes. Concerning the study's data processing: To identify disease-linked TCR variants, a new computational method was used, one built on a probabilistic model of VDJ rearrangement. The public sequencing data were trimmed at Q25 with fastp and processed into clonotypes with MiXCR by TCRdb, which kept only in-frame beta chains. Rows are unified per CDR3 protein, each entry keeping the most common DNA and genes. It is TCRdb's table, rather than the study itself, that gives the V and J calls and clone size. The sample table records over 200,000 distinct CDR3 sequences; approximately 20% of these occur just once. Together, the top ten hold roughly 42% of the sample. This clonotype was seen only a few times. Its antigen is still unknown. No much larger clone is present one base from it, and per-base qualities are unavailable.

Here is what the overall study found, with its caveats: A TCR beta motif of several highly homologous amino acid variants appeared characteristic of blood from ankylosing spondylitis patients. Some of the motif variants had been reported before in the synovial fluid and blood of reactive arthritis patients, a finding that suggests common disease-initiation mechanisms. The disease-linked clones had a CD8+ phenotype and were found at relatively low frequencies in peripheral blood. The disease-linked clones were reported as significantly enriched in matched synovial fluid samples from ankylosing spondylitis patients.

This receptor was identified in a male donor with ankylosing spondylitis. The specimen was blood, either unsorted or a sorted T cell fraction (not recorded which).

Read as DNA, the sequence is TGCAGCGTACCGGGAGGGCTAGGTTACGAGCAGTACTTC. Its amino acids are CSVPGGLGYEQYF. This sequence uses TRBV29-1 and TRBJ2-7, with 8 middle bases fitting TRBD2. After removal of 6 bases from V and 4 bases from J, the junction retains 8 bases not matched to a gene. The CDR3 spans 13 residues, from the cysteine through the phenylalanine. Left in the record is the CDR3 DNA by itself, 39 bases read in frame from the first base. Taken from the germline V gene, the CDR1 and CDR2 loops are SQVTM and ANQGSEA.